The 20 T cell receptor beta chains below all came from one sample that was sequenced in a study of T cell responses to AZD1222 COVID-19 vaccine. The protocol was immunoSEQ multiplex PCR, while the TCRdb copy is restricted to in-frame clones and leaves out a portion. Found here are under 150,000 clones, almost 95% of them singletons; the top ten hold about a tenth. The material was peripheral blood, obtained 28 days after the second AZD1222 dose. Source of these receptors: an adult who received the AZD1222 COVID-19 vaccine.

This chain connects TRBV6-5 to TRBJ2-7; maybe TRBD2 (5 bases). The germline CDR1 and CDR2 sequences are MNHEY and SVGAGI. The CDR3 contains 15 residues. The V and J ends lost 5 bases and 4 bases respectively, with 18 bases between them. CDR3 protein: CASSTAQDWIYEQYF. CDR3 DNA: TGTGCCAGCAGTACGGCCCAGGACTGGATTTACGAGCAGTACTTC.

This chain uses TRBV28 with TRBJ1-5; D is ambiguous. This CDR3 is 15 amino acids long. Between the trimmed V and J ends, which lost 1 base and 0 bases, there was a span of 7 bases. Germline lookup yields CDR1 MDHEN and CDR2 SYDVKM. CDR3 loop: CASSLFTDSNQPQHF. DNA of the CDR3: TGTGCCAGCAGTTTATTTACTGATAGCAATCAGCCCCAGCATTTT. The whole variable domain, remainder taken from reference TRBV28 and TRBJ1-5, is DVKVTQSSRYLVKRTGEKVFLECVQDMDHENMFWYRQDPGLGLRLIYFSYDVKMKEKGDIPEGYSVSREKKERFSLILESASTNQTSMYLCASSLFTDSNQPQHFGDGTRLSIL.

This clone was picked up one time. The V and J genes are TRBV28 and TRBJ1-5; 10 bases map to TRBD1. In germline, CDR1 is MDHEN, CDR2 SYDVKM. The V segment lost 6 bases and the J segment 1 base; nucleotides outside the gene matches: 9. This CDR3 region has 17 residues. CDR3 residues: CASSLTGTGASNQPQHF. CDR3 nucleotides: TGTGCCAGCAGCCTGACCGGGACAGGGGCCAGCAATCAGCCCCAGCATTTT.

The chain employs TRBV11-2 and TRBJ1-2; a weak D match, TRBD1 (5 bases). Looked up from germline, CDR1 is SGHAT and CDR2 is FQNNGV. Between the trimmed V and J ends, which lost 4 bases and 4 bases, there was a span of 19 bases. This CDR3 is built from 16 residues. DNA for the CDR3: TGTGCCAGCAGCTCACCCTCCGGGACGGAGTTCTATGGCTACACCTTC. The encoded protein is CASSSPSGTEFYGYTF.

This chain joins TRBV14 and TRBJ2-7, with D unresolved. Trimming shortened V by 3 bases and J by 12 bases, and 6 bases separated the two germline ends. This CDR3 spans 9 amino acids. Germline CDR1 is SGHDN and CDR2 is FVKESK. CDR3 sequence reads: CASSQGRYV. CDR3 bases: TGTGCCAGCAGCCAGGGCCGGTACGTC.

The gene calls are TRBV18 and TRBJ2-3, with D perhaps TRBD1 (6 bases). The CDR3 covers 18 residues. With 0 bases removed from V and 2 bases from J, the gap between germline ends came to 18 bases. Germline V CDR1 and CDR2: KGHSH, LQKENI. The CDR3 DNA is TGTGCCAGCTCACCACCGAGGGACATTCGGTCGATCACAGATACGCAGTATTTT. As protein: CASSPPRDIRSITDTQYF.

The gene calls are TRBV5-4 and TRBJ1-1; TRBD1 might be the D (5 bases). CDR3 length: 16 amino acids. Germline loops: CDR1 SGHNT, CDR2 YYREEE (reference sequence). Trimming took off 4 bases at V and 1 base at J, with 17 bases between the two ends. This CDR3 reads CASSPRGGAANTEAFF. In nucleotides, the CDR3 is TGTGCCAGCAGCCCCCGGGGGGGAGCAGCGAACACTGAAGCTTTCTTT.

This clone was counted between two and nine times. The V and J genes are TRBV28 and TRBJ1-4; TRBD1 might be the D (5 bases). Germline V gene sequence: CDR1 MDHEN, CDR2 SYDVKM. Trimming shortened V by 5 bases and J by 8 bases, and 21 bases separated the two germline ends. The CDR3 is 16 amino acids. CDR3 sequence reads: CASSLAGDGRQEKLFF. In DNA, the CDR3 is TGTGCCAGCAGTCTGGCGGGGGACGGCCGGCAGGAAAAACTGTTTTTT.

The J gene is TRBJ2-1, the V gene TRBV7-2, with D perhaps given as TRBD1 or TRBD2 (6 bases each). The germline V gene encodes CDR1 SGHTA and CDR2 FQGNSA. With 2 bases removed from V and 7 bases from J, the gap between germline ends came to 15 bases. This CDR3 comprises 15 residues. The CDR3, as DNA: TGTGCCAGCAGCTTACGGGTGGGGGGCAGGAATGAGCAGTTCTTC. It specifies CASSLRVGGRNEQFF.

This sequence joins TRBV11-2 and TRBJ1-1; 8 positions agree with TRBD1. CDR1 is SGHAT, CDR2 FQNNGV, per germline. V lost 4 bases to trimming and J lost 5 bases; unmatched junction nucleotides: 9. This CDR3 contains 15 residues. The CDR3 protein is CASSSTQGARTEAFF. DNA of the CDR3: TGTGCCAGCAGCTCGACGCAGGGGGCGCGGACTGAAGCTTTCTTT.

The chain has TRBV5-1 and TRBJ1-4; D gene ambiguous. Germline-derived CDR1 and CDR2 are SGHRS and YFSETQ. The CDR3 has 13 amino acids. V was cut by 3 bases and J by 5 bases, with 8 bases left in between. The CDR3 here is CASSSPPNEKLFF. CDR3 DNA sequence: TGCGCCAGCAGCTCGCCCCCAAATGAAAAACTGTTTTTT.

The rearrangement links TRBV9 to TRBJ2-1, with 13 positions matching TRBD2. This CDR3 has 16 amino acids. CDR1 SGDLS and CDR2 YYNGEE come from the germline V gene. The junction had 6 bases not matched to a gene; V was cut back by 2 bases and J by 7 bases. The CDR3 nucleotides read TGTGCCAGCAGCGTGACTAGCGGGGGGCTCGTAAATGAGCAGTTCTTC. Its translation is CASSVTSGGLVNEQFF.

The J gene is TRBJ2-2, the V gene TRBV7-3, with D maybe TRBD2 (5 bases). This CDR3 comprises 14 residues. V was clipped by 5 bases and J by 7 bases, with 14 bases between them. Germline loops: CDR1 SGHTA, CDR2 FQGTGA. CDR3 protein: CASSPPKAGGELFF. The CDR3 region has the DNA TGTGCCAGCAGCCCCCCTAAGGCGGGCGGGGAGCTGTTTTTT. The whole variable domain, filled in from reference TRBV7-3 and TRBJ2-2, reads GAGVSQTPSNKVTEKGKYVELRCDPISGHTALYWYRQSLGQGPEFLIYFQGTGAADDSGLPNDRFFAVRPEGSVSTLKIQRTERGDSAVYLCASSPPKAGGELFFGEGSRLTVL.

This chain joins TRBV3-1 (or the pseudogene TRBV3-2) and TRBJ1-2, with TRBD1 identical over 9 bases. J lost 0 bases, V lost 1 base, and 3 bases had no gene match. This CDR3 comprises 16 residues. Germline V gives CDR1 LGHDT, CDR2 YNNKEL (reference sequence). DNA for the CDR3: TGTGCCAGCAGCCAAGTTGGGGACAGGGCTAACTATGGCTACACCTTC. Translating it yields CASSQVGDRANYGYTF.

The V call is TRBV10-2, the J call TRBJ2-7; unclear D gene. From germline, CDR1 is WSHSY and CDR2 SAAADI. The CDR3 contains 11 residues. Trimming took off 3 bases at V and 1 base at J, with 1 base between the two ends. In nucleotides, the CDR3 is TGCGCCAGCAGTGAATCCTACGAGCAGTACTTC. Protein: CASSESYEQYF.

The chain couples TRBV6-5 to TRBJ1-2, with unresolved D. Germline V gene lookup returns CDR1 MNHEY and CDR2 SVGAGI. V lost 8 bases and J 1 base, leaving 5 bases between the germline ends. The CDR3 loop spans 11 amino acids. This CDR3 is CASSDNYGYTF. The DNA for the CDR3 is TGTGCCAGCTCGGATAACTATGGCTACACCTTC.

This chain links TRBV11-2 with TRBJ2-1, with D possibly TRBD1 on 6 matching bases. From germline, CDR1 is SGHAT and CDR2 FQNNGV. The ends were cut back, 5 bases at V and 6 bases at J, with 17 bases in the middle. CDR3 size: 15 residues. DNA for the CDR3: TGTGCCAGCAGCCCCGGACAGAGCTCCATCAATGAGCAGTTCTTC. This translates into CASSPGQSSINEQFF.

This chain uses TRBV30 with TRBJ1-2; 8 bases are a match to TRBD1. Trimming took 1 base from V and 4 from J; bases not matched to a gene: 11. There are 16 residues in the CDR3. From germline, CDR1 is GTSNPN and CDR2 SVGIG (reference sequence). CDR3 sequence (DNA): TGTGCCTGGAGTGCCCAGTTGGGACAGGTTATCTATGGCTACACCTTC. Protein product: CAWSAQLGQVIYGYTF. Together with reference TRBV30 and TRBJ1-2, the CDR3 gives the full variable domain: SQTIHQWPATLVQPVGSPLSLECTVEGTSNPNLYWYRQAAGRGLQLLFYSVGIGQISSEVPQNLSASRPQDRQFILSSKKLLLSDSGFYLCAWSAQLGQVIYGYTFGSGTRLTVV.

This clone was observed a few times. The V and J genes are TRBV5-1 and TRBJ2-7; no clear D. The germline V and J ends were trimmed by 0 bases and 2 bases, with 9 bases remaining between them. Germline assignment: CDR1 SGHRS and CDR2 YFSETQ. The CDR3 runs 14 residues. The CDR3 loop reads CASSLAPGPYEQYF. CDR3 DNA: TGCGCCAGCAGCTTGGCTCCGGGCCCCTACGAGCAGTACTTC. Variable domain in full (rest from reference TRBV5-1 and TRBJ2-7): KAGVTQTPRYLIKTRGQQVTLSCSPISGHRSVSWYQQTPGQGLQFLFEYFSETQRNKGNFPGRFSGRQFSNSRSEMNVSTLELGDSALYLCASSLAPGPYEQYFGPGTRLTVT.

The chain joins TRBV5-8 to TRBJ2-7; D is perhaps TRBD1 (6 bases). Germline lookup yields CDR1 SGHTS and CDR2 YDEGEE. The CDR3 length is 15 residues. With 0 bases removed from V and 3 bases from J, the gap between germline ends came to 13 bases. This chain's CDR3 is CASSLAPTGSYEQYF. The CDR3 bases are TGTGCCAGCAGCTTGGCCCCTACAGGGAGCTACGAGCAGTACTTC. The full variable domain, completed using reference TRBV5-8 and TRBJ2-7, is EAGVTQSPTHLIKTRGQQATLRCSPISGHTSVYWYQQALGLGLQFLLWYDEGEERNRGNFPPRFSGRQFPNYSSELNVNALELEDSALYLCASSLAPTGSYEQYFGPGTRLTVT.